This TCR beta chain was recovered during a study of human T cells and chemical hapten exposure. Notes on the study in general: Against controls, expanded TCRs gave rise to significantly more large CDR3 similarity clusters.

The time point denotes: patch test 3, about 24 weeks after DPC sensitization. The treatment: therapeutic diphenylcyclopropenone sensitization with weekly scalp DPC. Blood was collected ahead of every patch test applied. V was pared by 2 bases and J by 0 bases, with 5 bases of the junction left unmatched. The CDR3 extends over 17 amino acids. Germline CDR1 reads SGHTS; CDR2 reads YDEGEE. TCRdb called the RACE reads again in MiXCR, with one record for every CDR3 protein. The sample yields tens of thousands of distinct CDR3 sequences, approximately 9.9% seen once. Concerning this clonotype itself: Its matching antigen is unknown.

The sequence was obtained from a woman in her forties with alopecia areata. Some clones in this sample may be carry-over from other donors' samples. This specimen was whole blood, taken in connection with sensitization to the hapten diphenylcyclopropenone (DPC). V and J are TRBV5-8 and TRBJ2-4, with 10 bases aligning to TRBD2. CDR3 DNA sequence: TGTGCCAGCAGCTTCTTTGCTAGCGGGGGAGCCAAAAACATTCAGTACTTC. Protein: CASSFFASGGAKNIQYF.